A selection of T cell receptor beta chains follows, all from one sample in a study of siplizumab effects on memory and regulatory T cells. Produced via immunoSEQ multiplex PCR; TCRdb's table is partial and in-frame only. The sample carries approximately 100,000 clones, 85% to 95% recorded once. The sample comprised Tregs sorted from blood. The receptors stem from a human donor in good health. Both conserved end residues are part of each CDR3. A D gene is named only where the DNA matches it firmly. The listing skips clone size in some rows; elsewhere it reads once, few, many or a size class.

j_call: TRBJ2-7; d_call: NA; clone_size: NA; v_call: TRBV27; cdr3_nt: TGTGCCAGCAGACTTACCCCGGGGGATACCTACGAGCAGTACTTC; cdr3_aa: CASRLTPGDTYEQYF
j_call: TRBJ1-1; d_call: NA; clone_size: NA; v_call: TRBV5-6; cdr3_nt: TGTGCCAGCAGCTTGAGACTCGGGACACCTTACACTGAAGCTTTCTTT; cdr3_aa: CASSLRLGTPYTEAFF
j_call: TRBJ1-1; d_call: NA; clone_size: NA; v_call: TRBV28; cdr3_nt: TGTGCCAGCAGTTTATCGGACTTCACTGAAGCTTTCTTT; cdr3_aa: CASSLSDFTEAFF
j_call: TRBJ1-2; d_call: TRBD1; clone_size: NA; v_call: TRBV5-4; cdr3_nt: TGTGCCAGCAGCTCGAGGACAGGGCATTCTCTATTCTATGGCTACACCTTC; cdr3_aa: CASSSRTGHSLFYGYTF
j_call: TRBJ2-2; d_call: NA; clone_size: few; v_call: TRBV12-5; cdr3_nt: TGTGCTAGTGGTTTGGGTCTCACCGGGGAGCTGTTTTTT; cdr3_aa: CASGLGLTGELFF
j_call: TRBJ1-4; d_call: TRBD1; clone_size: few; v_call: TRBV5-1; cdr3_nt: TGCGCCAGCAGCGAGACAGGGCGTAATGAAAAACTGTTTTTT; cdr3_aa: CASSETGRNEKLFF
j_call: TRBJ2-7; d_call: TRBD1; clone_size: NA; v_call: TRBV27; cdr3_nt: TGTGCCAGCAGTTTCGGGACAGGAATAAACGAGCAGTACTTC; cdr3_aa: CASSFGTGINEQYF
j_call: TRBJ1-2; d_call: TRBD1; clone_size: NA; v_call: TRBV19; cdr3_nt: TGTGCCAGTAGTTTGAAGGGAGGTCGGAGGGGGCTCTATGGCTACACCTTC; cdr3_aa: CASSLKGGRRGLYGYTF
j_call: TRBJ1-2; d_call: NA; clone_size: NA; v_call: TRBV6-1; cdr3_nt: TGTGCCAGCAGTGAAGGAAGGGGTTTGAGCTACACCTTC; cdr3_aa: CASSEGRGLSYTF
j_call: TRBJ2-7; d_call: TRBD2; clone_size: NA; v_call: TRBV25-1; cdr3_nt: TGTGCCAGCAGTGTTTTAGCGGGAGTTGGGAGATACGAGCAGTACTTC; cdr3_aa: CASSVLAGVGRYEQYF
j_call: TRBJ2-1; d_call: TRBD2; clone_size: NA; v_call: TRBV28; cdr3_nt: TGTGCCAGCAGTTCCTTCCGGCGGGGGATCGTTTCGAGGAATGAGCAGTTCTTC; cdr3_aa: CASSSFRRGIVSRNEQFF
j_call: TRBJ2-7; d_call: NA; clone_size: NA; v_call: TRBV20-1; cdr3_nt: TGCAGTGCTAGAGATCCCTACGAGCAGTACTTC; cdr3_aa: CSARDPYEQYF
j_call: TRBJ1-2; d_call: TRBD1; clone_size: NA; v_call: TRBV4-1; cdr3_nt: TGCGCCAGCAGTCCACAGGGGGTCTATGGCTACACCTTC; cdr3_aa: CASSPQGVYGYTF